Presented here are 20 T cell receptor beta chains from one specimen sequenced in a study of blood T cells in healthy people across ages (dated by TCRdb to the mid-2010s). Preparation of the library involved 5' RACE. Sequenced on an Illumina HiSeq 2500. A second PCR of roughly 7 to 11 cycles was performed with a sample-barcoded 5' primer and a J-beta primer mix. Using fastp at Q25 and MiXCR, TCRdb reprocessed the public reads and kept productive beta chains. Entries that share a CDR3 protein sequence are merged under the most common genes and DNA. The sample contains hundreds of thousands of distinct CDR3 sequences, 24% of them found a single time. Around 10% of the sample lies in the top ten. The same sample was also studied in work on T cells of mothers and their children.

Sequencing was carried out using blood. These receptors were collected from a boy aged 5 to 17 in good health.

This clonotype has just a few counts. V and J are TRBV7-9 and TRBJ1-4; TRBD1 is a possible D gene (6 bases). The CDR3 covers 15 residues. V dropped 5 bases and J dropped 5 bases, with 15 bases sitting between them. The V gene's germline CDR1 is SEHNR and CDR2 FQNEAQ (reference sequence). CDR3 residues: CASSPTGTLNEKLFF. In DNA, the CDR3 is TGTGCCAGCAGCCCCACCGGGACATTAAATGAAAAACTGTTTTTT.

This clonotype was picked up a small number of times. The rearrangement links TRBV13 to TRBJ2-5; maybe TRBD1 (6 bases). This CDR3 has 15 amino acids. The V end was cut by 2 bases, the J end by 1 base, with 11 bases between. The V gene's germline CDR1 is PRHDT and CDR2 FYEKMQ (reference sequence). The CDR3 DNA is TGTGCCAGCAGCTTATGGGCACAGGGCCAAGAGACCCAGTACTTC. It translates to CASSLWAQGQETQYF.

Only a few counts were recorded for this clonotype. The rearrangement links TRBV6-5 to TRBJ2-5; 9 nucleotides align to TRBD2. CDR3 length equals 18 residues. Trimming cost V 0 bases and J 5 bases; bases outside gene matches: 13. The germline CDR1 and CDR2 sequences are MNHEY and SVGAGI. CDR3 loop: CASSYSFLLAGLRETQYF. The CDR3, as DNA: TGTGCCAGCAGTTACTCGTTTCTTCTAGCGGGGTTGAGGGAGACCCAGTACTTC.

V gene TRBV29-1 combines with J gene TRBJ2-7; D gene uncertain. CDR3 length: 12 residues. Germline lookup yields CDR1 SQVTM and CDR2 ANQGSEA. V gave up 4 bases and J gave up 2 bases, with 9 bases separating them. The CDR3 region has the DNA TGCAGCGTTGCCTTCGGTACCTACGAGCAGTACTTC. This codes for CSVAFGTYEQYF.

V and J are TRBV7-2 and TRBJ1-2, with 11 bases matching TRBD1. The CDR3 totals 15 residues. V was pared by 4 bases and J by 2 bases, with 3 bases of the junction left unmatched. Germline V lookup: CDR1 SGHTA, CDR2 FQGNSA. In DNA, the CDR3 is TGTGCCAGCAGCTCCCGGGACAGGGGGAACTATGGCTACACCTTC. Amino acid sequence: CASSSRDRGNYGYTF.

This sequence joins TRBV10-3 and TRBJ1-1; D ambiguous. V lost 2 bases to trimming and J lost 5 bases, with 18 bases between them. The CDR3 spans 16 residues. Germline CDR1 is ENHRY and CDR2 is SYGVKD. The CDR3 coding sequence is TGTGCCATCAGTGAGGGATCTTCCCCAGGAGTTACTGAAGCTTTCTTT. This sequence encodes CAISEGSSPGVTEAFF.

J is TRBJ1-1 and V is TRBV5-1, with TRBD1 matching over 8 bases. With 4 bases clipped from V and 8 bases from J, the junction kept 16 bases outside the gene matches. In germline, CDR1 is SGHRS, CDR2 YFSETQ. This CDR3 region has 16 residues. Here the CDR3 DNA reads TGCGCCAGCAGCCCGACCCCCCAGGGGGCATCGGAGGAAGCTTTCTTT. Translation gives CASSPTPQGASEEAFF.

A few counts support this clonotype. The J gene is TRBJ2-6, the V gene TRBV2, with TRBD1 matching 7 bases. CDR3 length: 16 amino acids. V shed 10 bases, J shed 0 bases, and the junction held 9 bases outside the gene matches. Per germline, CDR1 SNHLY and CDR2 FYNNEI. In DNA, the CDR3 is TGTGCCAAACGGGACAGAATGAGCTCTGGGGCCAACGTCCTGACTTTC. Its protein product is CAKRDRMSSGANVLTF.

This clonotype was counted only a few times. The chain combines TRBV20-1 with TRBJ2-3; a possible D gene is TRBD1 (6 bases). CDR1 DFQATT and CDR2 SNEGSKA come from the germline V gene (reference sequence). This CDR3 region has 14 residues. Trimming removed 5 bases at V and 6 bases at J, with 18 bases between. This CDR3 is CSASGQYRADTQYF. CDR3 DNA sequence: TGCAGTGCTTCTGGACAGTACCGGGCGGATACGCAGTATTTT.

This chain connects TRBV2 to TRBJ2-3; D ambiguous. The CDR3 loop spans 15 amino acids. V was shortened by 2 bases and J by 2 bases, with 11 bases between the two germline ends. Germline V CDR1 and CDR2: SNHLY, FYNNEI. CDR3 coding DNA: TGTGCCAGCAGTGAAATAATGAGGTTCACAGATACGCAGTATTTT. Protein sequence: CASSEIMRFTDTQYF. The complete variable domain, with remaining parts taken from reference TRBV2 and TRBJ2-3, reads EPEVTQTPSHQVTQMGQEVILRCVPISNHLYFYWYRQILGQKVEFLVSFYNNEISEKSEIFDDQFSVERPDGSNFTLKIRSTKLEDSAMYFCASSEIMRFTDTQYFGPGTRLTVL.

This clonotype was counted ten times or more. The gene calls are TRBV27 and TRBJ1-4; 7 bases line up with TRBD1. V was pared by 0 bases and J by 8 bases, with 6 bases of the junction left unmatched. CDR1 is MNHEY and CDR2 is SMNVEV in the germline V gene (reference sequence). There are 15 residues in the CDR3. The CDR3, as DNA: TGTGCCAGCAGTTTATCGGGGATACAGGGGGAAAAACTGTTTTTT. Protein sequence: CASSLSGIQGEKLFF. Complete variable domain (other parts from reference TRBV27 and TRBJ1-4): EAQVTQNPRYLITVTGKKLTVTCSQNMNHEYMSWYRQDPGLGLRQIYYSMNVEVTDKGDVPEGYKVSRKEKRNFPLILESPSPNQTSLYFCASSLSGIQGEKLFFGSGTQLSVL.

This clonotype has a count of ten or more. The gene calls are TRBV27 and TRBJ2-7; D might be TRBD2 (6 bases). Between the trimmed V and J ends, which lost 0 bases and 4 bases, there was a span of 16 bases. The CDR3 sequence is 16 residues long. Germline CDR1 is MNHEY and CDR2 is SMNVEV (reference sequence). The CDR3 region has the DNA TGTGCCAGCAGTTTATCGGCGGGGATTGGGTCTTACGAGCAGTACTTC. This encodes CASSLSAGIGSYEQYF.

The CDR3: CASSLDGTYGYTF. The CDR3 DNA reads TGCGCCAGCAGCCTGGACGGGACCTATGGCTACACCTTC. The chain recombines TRBV5-1 with TRBJ1-2; perhaps TRBD1 as D (5 bases). From germline, CDR1 is SGHRS and CDR2 YFSETQ. Trimming shortened V by 4 bases and J by 4 bases, and 11 bases separated the two germline ends. The CDR3 contains 13 residues.

J is TRBJ2-7 and V is TRBV5-6; 9 nucleotides line up with TRBD1. V gave up 6 bases and J gave up 6 bases; unmatched junction bases: 13. CDR1 and CDR2 (germline): SGHDT, YYEEEE. The length of the CDR3 is 15 residues. CDR3 amino acids: CASNALGTGKGEQYF. In DNA form, the CDR3 reads TGTGCCAGCAACGCGTTAGGGACAGGGAAGGGCGAGCAGTACTTC.

The CDR3: CASSPLVRTSGTEQYF. The CDR3 DNA sequence: TGTGCCAGCAGCCCCTTAGTGCGGACTAGCGGGACCGAGCAGTACTTC. The chain joins TRBV7-9 to TRBJ2-1; TRBD2 agrees at 12 bases. The end of the DNA aligns better with TRBJ2-7, so the J call may be wrong. CDR1 SEHNR and CDR2 FQNEAQ come from the germline V gene (reference sequence). CDR3 length: 16 amino acids.

This clonotype was observed many times. The chain recombines TRBV12-3 or TRBV12-4 with TRBJ1-1; no firm D call. CDR3 size: 13 residues. The V and J ends lost 5 bases and 1 base respectively, with 8 bases between them. The CDR3 DNA follows: TGTGCCAGCAGTCCAGAGAAGAACACTGAAGCTTTCTTT. Encoded protein: CASSPEKNTEAFF.

This clonotype was counted between two and nine times. The CDR3 is CSARGGAADTEAFF. In nucleotides, the CDR3 is TGCAGTGCCCGTGGGGGGGCGGCGGACACTGAAGCTTTCTTT. The gene calls are TRBV20-1 and TRBJ1-1; D possibly corresponds to TRBD1 (6 bases). Looked up from germline, CDR1 is DFQATT and CDR2 is SNEGSKA (reference sequence). The CDR3 is 14 amino acids. V lost 6 bases and J 3 bases, leaving 17 bases between the germline ends.

DNA of the CDR3: TGTGCCAGCAGCTTAGTATTCGGGACTAGCCTCTACGAGCAGTACTTC. The encoded protein is CASSLVFGTSLYEQYF. The chain employs TRBV11-2 and TRBJ2-7, with 9 bases that match TRBD2. Trimming removed 1 base from V and 3 bases from J; junction bases left unmatched: 7. The V gene's germline CDR1 is SGHAT and CDR2 FQNNGV. This CDR3 is 16 amino acids long.

About this clonotype itself: Since the CDR3 does not end with the conserved phenylalanine or tryptophan, this likely comes from a read error. The chain recombines TRBV12-3 or TRBV12-4 with TRBJ2-5; D gene uncertain. CDR3 length: 14 amino acids. The germline V and J ends were trimmed by 6 bases and 1 base, with 12 bases remaining between them. The CDR3 protein is CASRTTAGQETQYL. CDR3 DNA: TGTGCCAGCAGGACCACGGCAGGCCAAGAGACCCAGTACCTC.

This clonotype has more than one count but fewer than ten. The genes are TRBV29-1 and TRBJ2-3, with TRBD1 as a possible D gene (5 bases). The germline V and J ends were trimmed by 3 bases and 5 bases, with 12 bases remaining between them. Germline V gives CDR1 SQVTM, CDR2 ANQGSEA. CDR3 size: 13 residues. The CDR3 bases are TGCAGCGTTGACGGGCCTAGGGGAGATACGCAGTATTTT. This sequence encodes CSVDGPRGDTQYF.